The next 5 T cell receptor delta chains were all read from a single sample in a study of γδ T cells in repeated Plasmodium falciparum infection. Flow sorting of PBMC yielded separate Vgamma9/Vdelta2+ and Vdelta2-negative gammadelta T cell populations for bulk repertoire analysis. TCRdb reanalysed the multiplex PCR reads with CATT. The table records tens of thousands of delta-chain clones, 0.98% of them present only once. What was sequenced was gamma-delta T cells from blood. These receptor sequences come from a pool of human donors (malaria-infected and uninfected, not separated).

As for this clone: One base separates it from a far larger clone, so it is likely a read error. The same CDR3 arises from other DNA sequences in this sample as well. V and J are TRDV2 and TRDJ3; 12 positions match TRDD3. TCRdb leaves out the J gene; it was filled in here by matching the DNA to germline. This CDR3 contains 20 residues. The germline V gene encodes CDR1 GEAIGNYY and CDR2 EKD. CDR3 DNA: TGTGCCTGTGACTCGCCACTGGGGGATACCAGCTCCTGGGATACCCGACAGATGTTTTTC. Translated, it gives CACDSPLGDTSSWDTRQMFF.

This clone has just a few counts. TCRdb's protein for this DNA is that of a much larger clone and differs from the translation at residue 12, likely a read error; the protein shown is the DNA translation. The V gene call reads TRDV2; no J gene was called; TRDD3 was called by the table and not checked on the DNA. CDR3 size: 14 residues. Germline V gene lookup returns CDR1 GEAIGNYY and CDR2 EKD. CDR3 DNA sequence: TGTGCCTGTGACGGGATACGGAAAACCGATAAACACATCTTT. Amino acid sequence: CACDGIRKTDKHIF.

Notes on this clone: The translation of this DNA and the TCRdb protein of a much larger clone differ at residue 13, probably owing to a read error; the protein shown here is translated from the DNA. The V gene call reads TRDV2; no J gene was called. The CDR3 runs 14 residues. The germline V gene has CDR1 GEAIGNYY and CDR2 EKD. The CDR3: CACDAISYTDKLTF. The CDR3 DNA is TGTGCCTGTGACGCTATTTCGTACACCGATAAACTCACCTTT.

This clone was detected a few times. TCRdb shows a much larger clone's protein in place of this DNA's translation, and the two differ at residue 5, likely through a read error; the protein shown is translated from the DNA. This chain connects TRDV2 to TRDJ2; D is perhaps TRDD3 (5 bases). TCRdb is silent on the J gene; assignment here came from matching the DNA to germline. The CDR3 has 14 residues. V shed 2 bases and J shed 4 bases, with 10 bases lying between them. Germline CDR1 is GEAIGNYY and CDR2 is EKD. CDR3 in DNA: TGTGCCTGTGACATCATTACTGGGACAGCACAACTCTTCTTT. It yields the protein CACDIITGTAQLFF.

This clone appeared many times. Other nucleotide sequences in the sample specify the same CDR3. DNA of the CDR3: TGTGCTCTTGGGGCCCTTGACCTTATTACTGGGGGATCCTTGTACACCGATAAACTCATCTTT. The encoded protein is CALGALDLITGGSLYTDKLIF. The chain is built from TRDV1 and TRDJ1; 10 bases agree with TRDD3. Looked up from germline, CDR1 is TSWWSYY and CDR2 is QGS. Unmatched junction bases numbered 20, after V lost 4 bases and J lost 0 bases. The CDR3 extends over 21 amino acids.